This record concerns one T cell receptor beta chain sequence. As yet, its antigen is unknown. The primer mix had 60 Vbeta and 13 Jbeta primers. Measured with immunoSEQ multiplex PCR; TCRdb has only the in-frame clones, and not every one. Among 100,000 or so clones listed, over 60% were seen once. The data are from a study of cytomegalovirus exposure and HLA in healthy donors. Study summary: Out of 350 to 400 genotyped donors, about 80% belonged to the Caucasian-associated ancestry cluster.

Broader study findings: Associated with HLA alleles at 0.05 false discovery rate in a later analysis were fewer than 20,000 TCR beta sequences.

The ends were cut back, 3 bases at V and 5 bases at J, with 10 bases in the middle. Germline V gene sequence: CDR1 KGHSH, CDR2 LQKENI. The CDR3 runs 14 residues. The TCR originated in a man aged 40-49 years in good health and CMV-seropositive. The chain links TRBV18 to TRBJ1-4; D may be TRBD1 (6 bases). Material for sequencing was PBMCs. The CDR3 DNA sequence: TGTGCCAGCTCACCCACAGGGTGGAATGAAAAACTGTTTTTT. Its protein is CASSPTGWNEKLFF.